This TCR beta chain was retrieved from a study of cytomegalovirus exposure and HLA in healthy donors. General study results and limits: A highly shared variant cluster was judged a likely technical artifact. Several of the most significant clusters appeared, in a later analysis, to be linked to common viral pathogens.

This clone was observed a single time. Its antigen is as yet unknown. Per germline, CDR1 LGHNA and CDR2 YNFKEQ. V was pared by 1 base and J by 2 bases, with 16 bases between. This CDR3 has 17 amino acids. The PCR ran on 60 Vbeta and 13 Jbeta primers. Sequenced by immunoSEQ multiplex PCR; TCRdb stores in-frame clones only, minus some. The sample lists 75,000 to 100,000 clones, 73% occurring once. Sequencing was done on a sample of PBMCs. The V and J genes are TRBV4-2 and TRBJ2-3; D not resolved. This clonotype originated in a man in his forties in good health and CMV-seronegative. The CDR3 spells CASSQVQESLSTDTQYF. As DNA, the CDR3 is TGTGCCAGCAGCCAAGTTCAGGAAAGCCTCTCCACAGATACGCAGTATTTT.